This T cell receptor beta chain emerged from a study of memory CD4+ T cells and cytomegalovirus serostatus. Study results and limitations: CD4+ memory repertoires contained about 40% of the 164 reported CMV TCRbeta sequences. Suggested: most of the CMV-linked TCR signature lies in CD4+ memory cells.

In this sample, this clone is medium-sized. Its antigen remains unknown. The sort gate was single viable CD3+CD4+CD8-CD45RO+ cells for memory CD4+ T cells. CMV serostatus came from serum IgG against pp150, pp28, p38, p52. The protocol was immunoSEQ multiplex PCR, while the TCRdb copy is restricted to in-frame clones and leaves out a portion. The data show 50,000 to 75,000 clones, with approximately 78% seen just once and about 1% held by the top ten. Trimming removed 0 bases from V and 5 bases from J, with 8 bases in between. The CDR3 loop spans 13 amino acids. Germline values: CDR1 SNHLY, CDR2 FYNNEI.

The receptor's source is an adult in good health and CMV-seronegative. The genes are TRBV2 and TRBJ2-7; a possible D gene is TRBD1 (5 bases). Sequencing was carried out using memory CD4+ T cells from blood. CDR3 protein: CASSEARAHEQYF. The CDR3 DNA is TGTGCCAGCAGTGAAGCCAGGGCCCACGAGCAGTACTTC.